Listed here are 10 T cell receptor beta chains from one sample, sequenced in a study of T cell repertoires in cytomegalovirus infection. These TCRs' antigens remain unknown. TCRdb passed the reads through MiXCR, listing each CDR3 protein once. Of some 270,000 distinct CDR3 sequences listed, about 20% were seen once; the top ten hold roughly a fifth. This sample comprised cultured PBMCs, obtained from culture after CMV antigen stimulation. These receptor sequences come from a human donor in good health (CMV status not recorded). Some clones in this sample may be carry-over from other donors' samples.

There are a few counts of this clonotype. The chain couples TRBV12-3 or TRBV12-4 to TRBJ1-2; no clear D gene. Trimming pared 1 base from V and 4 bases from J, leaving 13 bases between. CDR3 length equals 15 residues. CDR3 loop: CASSLVPGGGYGYTF. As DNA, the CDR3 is TGTGCCAGCAGTTTAGTGCCGGGTGGCGGCTATGGCTACACCTTC.

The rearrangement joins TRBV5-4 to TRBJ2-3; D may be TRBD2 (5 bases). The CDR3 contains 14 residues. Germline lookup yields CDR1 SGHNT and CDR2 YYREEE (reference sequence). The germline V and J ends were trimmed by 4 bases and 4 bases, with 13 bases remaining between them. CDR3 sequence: CASSPSWGADTQYF. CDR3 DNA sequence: TGTGCCAGCAGCCCCTCTTGGGGAGCAGATACGCAGTATTTT.

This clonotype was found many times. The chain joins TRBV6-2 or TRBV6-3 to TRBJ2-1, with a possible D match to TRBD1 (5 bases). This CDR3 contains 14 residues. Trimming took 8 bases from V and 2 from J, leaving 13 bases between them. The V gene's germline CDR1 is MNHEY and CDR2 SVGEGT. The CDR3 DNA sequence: TGTGCCAGCGAGTCGGACACCACCTACAATGAGCAGTTCTTC. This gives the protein CASESDTTYNEQFF.

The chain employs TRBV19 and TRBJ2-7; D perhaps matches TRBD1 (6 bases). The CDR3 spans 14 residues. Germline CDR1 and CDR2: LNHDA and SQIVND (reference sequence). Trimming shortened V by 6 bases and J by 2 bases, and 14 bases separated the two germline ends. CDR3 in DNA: TGTGCCAGTAGAAACAGGGCTAACCCCTACGAGCAGTACTTC. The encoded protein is CASRNRANPYEQYF. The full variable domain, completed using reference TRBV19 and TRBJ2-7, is DGGITQSPKYLFRKEGQNVTLSCEQNLNHDAMYWYRQDPGQGLRLIYYSQIVNDFQKGDIAEGYSVSREKKESFPLTVTSAQKNPTAFYLCASRNRANPYEQYFGPGTRLTVT.

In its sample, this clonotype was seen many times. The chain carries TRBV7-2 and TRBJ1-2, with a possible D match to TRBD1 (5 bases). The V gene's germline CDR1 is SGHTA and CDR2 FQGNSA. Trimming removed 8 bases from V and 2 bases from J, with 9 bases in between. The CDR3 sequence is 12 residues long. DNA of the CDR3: TGTGCCAGCCGAGGGACCAACTATGGCTACACCTTC. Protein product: CASRGTNYGYTF.

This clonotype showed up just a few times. CDR3 nucleotide sequence: TGTGCCAGCAGTGGGTGGCTAGATTTAAATGAGCAGTTCTTC. It yields the protein CASSGWLDLNEQFF. This chain uses TRBV2 with TRBJ2-1, with unresolved D. Germline V gene lookup returns CDR1 SNHLY and CDR2 FYNNEI. CDR3 size: 14 residues. V was trimmed by 4 bases and J by 7 bases, leaving 14 bases between them.

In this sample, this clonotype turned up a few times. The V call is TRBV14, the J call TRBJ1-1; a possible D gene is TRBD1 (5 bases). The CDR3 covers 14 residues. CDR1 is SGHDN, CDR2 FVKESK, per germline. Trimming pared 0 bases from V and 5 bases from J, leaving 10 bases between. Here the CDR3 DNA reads TGTGCCAGCAGCCAAGATGCAGGGTATACTGAAGCTTTCTTT. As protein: CASSQDAGYTEAFF.

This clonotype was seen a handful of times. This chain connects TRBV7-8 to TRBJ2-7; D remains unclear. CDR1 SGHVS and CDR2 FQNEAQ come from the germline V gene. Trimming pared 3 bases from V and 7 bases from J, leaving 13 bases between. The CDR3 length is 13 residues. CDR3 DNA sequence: TGTGCCAGCAGCTTGTATGGCACGTGGGAGCAGTACTTC. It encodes CASSLYGTWEQYF.

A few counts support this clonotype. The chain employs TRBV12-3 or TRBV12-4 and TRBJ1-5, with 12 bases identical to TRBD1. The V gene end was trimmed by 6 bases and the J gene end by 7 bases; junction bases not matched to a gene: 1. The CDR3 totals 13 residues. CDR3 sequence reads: CASRGTGGQPQHF. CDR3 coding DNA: TGTGCCAGCAGGGGGACAGGGGGCCAGCCCCAGCATTTT.

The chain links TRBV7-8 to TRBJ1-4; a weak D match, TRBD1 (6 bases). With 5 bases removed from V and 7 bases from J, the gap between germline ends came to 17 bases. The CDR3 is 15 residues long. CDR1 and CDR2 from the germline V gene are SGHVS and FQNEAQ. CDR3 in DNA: TGTGCCAGCAGCCCCTGGGGGGCCATAGGTGAAAAACTGTTTTTT. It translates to CASSPWGAIGEKLFF.